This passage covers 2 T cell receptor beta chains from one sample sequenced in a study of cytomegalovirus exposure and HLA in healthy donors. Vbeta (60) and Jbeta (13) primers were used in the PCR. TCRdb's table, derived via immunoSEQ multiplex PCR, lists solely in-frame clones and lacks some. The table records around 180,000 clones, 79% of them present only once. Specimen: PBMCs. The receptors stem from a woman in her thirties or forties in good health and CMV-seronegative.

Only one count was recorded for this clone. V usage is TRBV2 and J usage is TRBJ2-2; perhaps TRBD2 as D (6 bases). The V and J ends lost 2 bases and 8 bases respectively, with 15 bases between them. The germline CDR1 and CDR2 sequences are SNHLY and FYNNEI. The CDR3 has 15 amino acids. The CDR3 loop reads CASSERVGGSGELFF. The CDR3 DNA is TGTGCCAGCAGTGAAAGGGTCGGGGGATCAGGGGAGCTGTTTTTT.

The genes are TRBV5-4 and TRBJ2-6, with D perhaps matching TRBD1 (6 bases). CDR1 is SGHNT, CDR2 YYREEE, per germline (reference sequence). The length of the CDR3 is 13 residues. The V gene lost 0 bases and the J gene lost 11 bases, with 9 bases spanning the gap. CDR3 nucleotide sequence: TGTGCCAGCAGCTTGGGGGGGCAGGACGTCCTGACTTTC. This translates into CASSLGGQDVLTF.